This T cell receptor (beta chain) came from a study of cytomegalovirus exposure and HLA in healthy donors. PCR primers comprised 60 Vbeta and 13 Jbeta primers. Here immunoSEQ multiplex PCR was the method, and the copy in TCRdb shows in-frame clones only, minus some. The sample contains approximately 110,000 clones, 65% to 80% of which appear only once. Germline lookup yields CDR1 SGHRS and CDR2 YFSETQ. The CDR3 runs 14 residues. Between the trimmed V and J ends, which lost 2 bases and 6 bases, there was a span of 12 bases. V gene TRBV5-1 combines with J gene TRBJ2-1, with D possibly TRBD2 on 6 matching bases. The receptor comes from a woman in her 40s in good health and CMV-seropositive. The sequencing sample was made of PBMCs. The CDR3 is CASSFTGESNEQFF. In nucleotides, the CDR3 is TGCGCCAGCAGCTTTACGGGAGAGTCCAATGAGCAGTTCTTC.